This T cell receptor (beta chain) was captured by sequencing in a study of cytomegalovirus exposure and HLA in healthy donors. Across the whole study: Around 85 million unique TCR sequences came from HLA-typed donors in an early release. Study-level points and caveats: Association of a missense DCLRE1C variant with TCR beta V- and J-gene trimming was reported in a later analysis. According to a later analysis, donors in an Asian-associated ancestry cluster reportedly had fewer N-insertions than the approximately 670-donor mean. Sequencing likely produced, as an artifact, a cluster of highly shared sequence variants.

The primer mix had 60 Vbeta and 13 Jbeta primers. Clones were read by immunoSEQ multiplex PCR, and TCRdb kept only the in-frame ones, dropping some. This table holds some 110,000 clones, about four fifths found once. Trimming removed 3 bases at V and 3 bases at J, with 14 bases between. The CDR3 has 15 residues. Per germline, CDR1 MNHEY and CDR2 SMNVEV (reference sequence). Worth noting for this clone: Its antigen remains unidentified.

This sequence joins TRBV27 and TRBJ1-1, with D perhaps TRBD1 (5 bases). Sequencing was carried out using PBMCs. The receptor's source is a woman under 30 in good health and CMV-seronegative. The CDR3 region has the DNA TGTGCCAGCAGTTTGATCAGGCAGGGATACACTGAAGCTTTCTTT. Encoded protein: CASSLIRQGYTEAFF.